The source of this TCR beta chain is a study of T cells in Graves' hyperthyroidism and ophthalmopathy. Amplified regions were TCR beta CDR3 sequences from RNA transcripts. An initial round of RT-PCR targeting the TCR CDR3 relied on the HTBI primer set. MiXCR, run by TCRdb on the multiplex PCR reads, gives a single entry per CDR3 protein. The sample includes over 700,000 distinct CDR3 sequences, around a sixth of them seen just once. Trimming cost V 4 bases and J 5 bases; bases outside gene matches: 9. The CDR3 totals 16 residues. Germline V CDR1 and CDR2: SGHDT, YYEEEE. There are many counts of this clonotype.

The material sequenced was blood. The chain couples TRBV5-6 to TRBJ2-1; 10 positions match TRBD1. The clonotype was recovered from a woman between 45 and 60 years old with Graves' hyperthyroidism that later progressed to Graves' ophthalmopathy. CDR3 sequence reads: CASSPSGTGVNNEQFF. CDR3 coding DNA: TGTGCCAGCAGCCCCTCCGGGACAGGGGTCAACAATGAGCAGTTCTTC.